The 8 T cell receptor beta chains in this list originate from one sample, sequenced in a study of OX40 agonist ivuxolimab in advanced cancers. The library came from the immunoSEQ multiplex PCR assay. TCRdb stores this immuneACCESS table with in-frame sequences only. Part of the clones is absent; in the studies checked, under half of the shortfall reflects unresolved V genes, and no reason is known for the rest. The sample table lists some 45,000 clones, 85% to 90% of them with a count of one. The top ten constitute under 5.5% of the sample. Sequences were derived from CD4+ or CD8+ T cells sorted from blood, sampled in a trial of the OX40 agonist ivuxolimab. The receptors stem from an adult with an advanced solid tumor such as melanoma, head and neck, liver or kidney cancer.

The rearrangement links TRBV5-1 to TRBJ2-7; 10 nucleotides agree with TRBD2. Per germline, CDR1 SGHRS and CDR2 YFSETQ. The CDR3 runs to 16 residues. The V gene end was trimmed by 4 bases and the J gene end by 4 bases; junction bases not matched to a gene: 11. CDR3: CASSGGSLAGEYEQYF. The DNA of the CDR3 is TGCGCCAGCAGCGGGGGGAGTCTAGCGGGAGAGTACGAGCAGTACTTC.

The V and J genes are TRBV27 and TRBJ2-2; D not resolved. The V gene's germline CDR1 is MNHEY and CDR2 SMNVEV (reference sequence). This CDR3 is built from 15 residues. With 2 bases removed from V and 0 bases from J, the gap between germline ends came to 7 bases. The CDR3 spells CASSLMGTNTGELFF. The CDR3 DNA reads as TGTGCCAGCAGTTTAATGGGCACGAACACCGGGGAGCTGTTTTTT.

This chain connects TRBV9 to TRBJ2-2; 10 positions agree with TRBD2. The CDR3 has 17 residues. The germline V gene encodes CDR1 SGDLS and CDR2 YYNGEE. After removal of 0 bases from V and 5 bases from J, the junction contained 7 bases not matched to a gene. The CDR3 region has the DNA TGTGCCAGCAGCGTAGGTCTAGCGGGAGAAGGGACCGGGGAGCTGTTTTTT. This codes for CASSVGLAGEGTGELFF.

The V gene is TRBV6-1, the J gene TRBJ2-2; maybe TRBD1 (6 bases). Trimming stripped 2 bases from V and 2 bases from J, with 15 bases between. CDR3 length: 17 residues. Germline-derived CDR1 and CDR2 are MNHNS and SASEGT. The CDR3 nucleotides are TGTGCCAGCAGTGAACTAGGGCAGGGGCGAAACACCGGGGAGCTGTTTTTT. It translates to CASSELGQGRNTGELFF.

J is TRBJ1-4 and V is TRBV2, with a weak D call TRBD1 (6 bases). The germline gives CDR1 SNHLY, CDR2 FYNNEI. The CDR3 contains 15 residues. The V end lost 5 bases, the J end lost 7 bases, and 17 bases lay between the germline ends. The CDR3 nucleotides read TGTGCCAGCAGTTACGCCGGGACACCAAGTGAAAAACTGTTTTTT. Residues: CASSYAGTPSEKLFF. Filled out from reference TRBV2 and TRBJ1-4, the complete variable domain reads EPEVTQTPSHQVTQMGQEVILRCVPISNHLYFYWYRQILGQKVEFLVSFYNNEISEKSEIFDDQFSVERPDGSNFTLKIRSTKLEDSAMYFCASSYAGTPSEKLFFGSGTQLSVL.

The chain uses TRBV30 and TRBJ1-2; 10 bases match TRBD1. Germline loops: CDR1 GTSNPN, CDR2 SVGIG (reference sequence). The CDR3 is 13 residues long. The V gene end was trimmed by 5 bases and the J gene end by 8 bases; junction bases not matched to a gene: 8. The CDR3 bases are TGTGCCTGGGAAAGACAGGGGGCAGAGGGCTACACCTTC. Residues: CAWERQGAEGYTF.

The J gene is TRBJ1-1, the V gene TRBV2; tentative D call: TRBD1 (5 bases). The CDR3 is 13 amino acids. CDR1 is SNHLY and CDR2 is FYNNEI in the germline V gene. The ends were cut back, 6 bases at V and 1 base at J, with 9 bases in the middle. CDR3 in DNA: TGTGCCAGCAGAGACAGAGAGAACACTGAAGCTTTCTTT. Its protein product is CASRDRENTEAFF.

DNA for the CDR3: TGTGCCAGCACCTCCGGGGCAGCAACTAATGAAAAACTGTTTTTT. Its translation is CASTSGAATNEKLFF. V usage is TRBV6-1 and J usage is TRBJ1-4, with D possibly being TRBD1 (5 bases). This CDR3 region has 15 residues. With 7 bases removed from V and 0 bases from J, the gap between germline ends came to 12 bases. Germline-derived CDR1 and CDR2 are MNHNS and SASEGT.